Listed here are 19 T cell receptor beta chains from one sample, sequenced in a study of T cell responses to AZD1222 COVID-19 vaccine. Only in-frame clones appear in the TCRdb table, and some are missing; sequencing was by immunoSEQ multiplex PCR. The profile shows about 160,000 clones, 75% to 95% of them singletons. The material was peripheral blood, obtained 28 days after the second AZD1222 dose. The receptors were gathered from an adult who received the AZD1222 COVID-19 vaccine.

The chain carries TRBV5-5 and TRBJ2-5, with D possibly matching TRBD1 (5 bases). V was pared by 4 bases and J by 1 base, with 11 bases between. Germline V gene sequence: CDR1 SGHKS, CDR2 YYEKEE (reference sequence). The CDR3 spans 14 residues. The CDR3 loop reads CASSPPTVQETQYF. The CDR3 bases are TGTGCCAGCAGCCCCCCGACAGTCCAAGAGACCCAGTACTTC.

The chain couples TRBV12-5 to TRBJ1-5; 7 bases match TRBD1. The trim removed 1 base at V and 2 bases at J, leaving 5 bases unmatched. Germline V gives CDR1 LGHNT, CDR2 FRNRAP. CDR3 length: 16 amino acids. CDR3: CASGLERQGGNQPQHF. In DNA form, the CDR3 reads TGTGCTAGTGGTTTGGAAAGACAGGGTGGCAATCAGCCCCAGCATTTT.

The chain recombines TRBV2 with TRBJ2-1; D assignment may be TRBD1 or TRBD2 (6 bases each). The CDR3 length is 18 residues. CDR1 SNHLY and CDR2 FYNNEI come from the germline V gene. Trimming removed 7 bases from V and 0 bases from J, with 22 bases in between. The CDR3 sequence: CASIGGLPAINSYNEQFF. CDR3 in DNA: TGTGCCAGCATCGGGGGCTTACCGGCCATTAACTCCTACAATGAGCAGTTCTTC.

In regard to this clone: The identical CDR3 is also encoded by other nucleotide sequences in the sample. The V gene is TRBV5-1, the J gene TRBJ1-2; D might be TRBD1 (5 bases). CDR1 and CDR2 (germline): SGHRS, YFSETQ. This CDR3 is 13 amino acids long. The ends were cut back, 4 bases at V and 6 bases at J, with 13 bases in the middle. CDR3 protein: CASSPGRADGYTF. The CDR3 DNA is TGCGCCAGCAGCCCAGGGAGGGCGGATGGCTACACCTTC.

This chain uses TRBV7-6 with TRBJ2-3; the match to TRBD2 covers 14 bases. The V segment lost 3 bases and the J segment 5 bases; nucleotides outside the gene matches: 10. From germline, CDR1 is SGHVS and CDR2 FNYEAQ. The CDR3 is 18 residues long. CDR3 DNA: TGTGCCAGCAGCTTGTACGTTGGGACTAGCGGGAGTCAAGATACGCAGTATTTT. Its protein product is CASSLYVGTSGSQDTQYF.

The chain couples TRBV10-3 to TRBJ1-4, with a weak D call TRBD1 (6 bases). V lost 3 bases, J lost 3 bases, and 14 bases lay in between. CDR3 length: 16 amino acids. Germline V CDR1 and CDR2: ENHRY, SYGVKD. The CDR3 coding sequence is TGTGCCATCAGTGATTCTTCAGGGGTAGCTAATGAAAAACTGTTTTTT. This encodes CAISDSSGVANEKLFF.

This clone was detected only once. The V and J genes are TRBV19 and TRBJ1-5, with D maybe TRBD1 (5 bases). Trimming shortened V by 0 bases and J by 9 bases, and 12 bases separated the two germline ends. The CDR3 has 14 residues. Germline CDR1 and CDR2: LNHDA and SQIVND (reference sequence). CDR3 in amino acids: CASSIEGGLGPQHF. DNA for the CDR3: TGTGCCAGTAGTATAGAGGGGGGATTAGGGCCCCAGCATTTT.

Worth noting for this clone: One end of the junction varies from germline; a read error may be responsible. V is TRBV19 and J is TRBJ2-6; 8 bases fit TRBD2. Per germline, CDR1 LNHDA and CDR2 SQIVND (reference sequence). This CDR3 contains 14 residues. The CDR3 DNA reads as TGTGCCAGTAGAGGATCGGGAGGGGCGAACGTCCTGACTTTC. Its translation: CASRGSGGANVLTF.

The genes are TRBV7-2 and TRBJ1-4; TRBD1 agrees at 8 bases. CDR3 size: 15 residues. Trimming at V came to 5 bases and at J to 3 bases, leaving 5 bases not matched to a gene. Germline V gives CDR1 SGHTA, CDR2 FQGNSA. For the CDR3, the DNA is TGTGCCAGCAGCATGACAGGGGTGTCTAATGAAAAACTGTTTTTT. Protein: CASSMTGVSNEKLFF.

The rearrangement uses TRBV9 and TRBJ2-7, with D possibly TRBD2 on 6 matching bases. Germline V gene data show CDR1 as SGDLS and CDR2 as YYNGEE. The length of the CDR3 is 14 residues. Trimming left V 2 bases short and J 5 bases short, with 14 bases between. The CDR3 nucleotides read TGTGCCAGCAGCGTTGGGGCGGGACCCGACGAGCAGTACTTC. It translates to CASSVGAGPDEQYF.

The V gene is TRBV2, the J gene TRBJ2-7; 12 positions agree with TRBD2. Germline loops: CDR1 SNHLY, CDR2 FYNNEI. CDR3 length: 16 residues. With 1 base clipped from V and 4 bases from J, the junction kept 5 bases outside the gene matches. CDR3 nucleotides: TGTGCCAGCAGTGAAGTGGGACTAGCGGGTTCATACGAGCAGTACTTC. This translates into CASSEVGLAGSYEQYF. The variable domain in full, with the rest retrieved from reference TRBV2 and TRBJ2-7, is EPEVTQTPSHQVTQMGQEVILRCVPISNHLYFYWYRQILGQKVEFLVSFYNNEISEKSEIFDDQFSVERPDGSNFTLKIRSTKLEDSAMYFCASSEVGLAGSYEQYFGPGTRLTVT.

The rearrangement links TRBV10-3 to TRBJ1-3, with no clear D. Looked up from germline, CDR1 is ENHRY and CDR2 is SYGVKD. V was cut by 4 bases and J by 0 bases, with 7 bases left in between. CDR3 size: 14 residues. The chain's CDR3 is CAISGTASGNTIYF. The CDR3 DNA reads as TGTGCCATCAGTGGGACGGCCTCTGGAAACACCATATATTTT.

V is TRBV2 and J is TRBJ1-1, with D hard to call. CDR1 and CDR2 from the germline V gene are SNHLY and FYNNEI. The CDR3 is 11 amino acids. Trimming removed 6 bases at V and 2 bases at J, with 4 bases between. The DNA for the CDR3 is TGTGCCAGCAGCCGAAACACTGAAGCTTTCTTT. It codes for CASSRNTEAFF.

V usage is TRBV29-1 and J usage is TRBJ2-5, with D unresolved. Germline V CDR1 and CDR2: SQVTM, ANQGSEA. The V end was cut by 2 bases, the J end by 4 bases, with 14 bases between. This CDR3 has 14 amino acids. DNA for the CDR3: TGCAGCGTTGAATTGATAGAAGGTTTAGAGACCCAGTACTTC. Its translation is CSVELIEGLETQYF.

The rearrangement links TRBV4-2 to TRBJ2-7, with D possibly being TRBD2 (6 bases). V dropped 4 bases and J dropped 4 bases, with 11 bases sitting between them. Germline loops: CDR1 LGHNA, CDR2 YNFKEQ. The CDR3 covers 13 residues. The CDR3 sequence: CASSPGTDYEQYF. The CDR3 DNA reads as TGTGCCAGCAGCCCCGGGACTGATTACGAGCAGTACTTC.

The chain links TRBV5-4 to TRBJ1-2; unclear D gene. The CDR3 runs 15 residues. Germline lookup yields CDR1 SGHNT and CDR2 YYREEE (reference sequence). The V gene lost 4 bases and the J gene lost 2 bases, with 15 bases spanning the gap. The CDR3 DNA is TGTGCCAGCAGCCCGGAGGCAGGACTAAACTATGGCTACACCTTC. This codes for CASSPEAGLNYGYTF.

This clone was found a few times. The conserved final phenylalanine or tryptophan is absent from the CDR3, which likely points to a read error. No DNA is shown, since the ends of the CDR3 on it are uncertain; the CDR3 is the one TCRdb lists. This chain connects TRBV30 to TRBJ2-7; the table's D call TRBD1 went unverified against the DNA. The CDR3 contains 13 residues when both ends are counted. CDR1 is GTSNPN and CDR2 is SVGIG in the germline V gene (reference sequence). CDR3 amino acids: CAWSVPPRAGMDI.

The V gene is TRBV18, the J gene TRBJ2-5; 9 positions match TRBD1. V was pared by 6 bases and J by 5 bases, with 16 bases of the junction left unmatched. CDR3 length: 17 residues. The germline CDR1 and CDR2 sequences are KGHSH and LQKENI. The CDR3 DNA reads TGTGCCAGCTCTCCTACCCCGGACAGGGGTAGGAGGGAGACCCAGTACTTC. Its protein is CASSPTPDRGRRETQYF.

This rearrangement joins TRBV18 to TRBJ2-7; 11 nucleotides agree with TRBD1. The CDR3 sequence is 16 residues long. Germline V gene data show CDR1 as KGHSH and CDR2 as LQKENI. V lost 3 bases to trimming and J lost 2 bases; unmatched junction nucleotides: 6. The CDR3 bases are TGTGCCAGCTCACCCCTCCCGGGACAGGGGGCCTACGAGCAGTACTTC. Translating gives CASSPLPGQGAYEQYF.